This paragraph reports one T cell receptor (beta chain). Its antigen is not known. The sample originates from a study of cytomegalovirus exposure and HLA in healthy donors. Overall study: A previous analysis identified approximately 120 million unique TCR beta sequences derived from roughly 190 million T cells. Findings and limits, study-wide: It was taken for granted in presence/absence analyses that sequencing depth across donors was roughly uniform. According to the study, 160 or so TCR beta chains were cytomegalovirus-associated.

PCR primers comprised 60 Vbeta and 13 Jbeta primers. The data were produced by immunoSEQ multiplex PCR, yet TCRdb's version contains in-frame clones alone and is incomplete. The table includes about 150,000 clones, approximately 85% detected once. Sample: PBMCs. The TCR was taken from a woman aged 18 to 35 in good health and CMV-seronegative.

CDR3 coding DNA: TGTGCCAGCAGCTTGGACCTATCGAGGGCCCTCCACTTT. Translating gives CASSLDLSRALHF. The V call is TRBV11-2, the J call TRBJ1-6; D uncertain. The CDR3 totals 13 residues. Trimming pared 3 bases from V and 14 bases from J, leaving 14 bases between. Germline CDR1 reads SGHAT; CDR2 reads FQNNGV.